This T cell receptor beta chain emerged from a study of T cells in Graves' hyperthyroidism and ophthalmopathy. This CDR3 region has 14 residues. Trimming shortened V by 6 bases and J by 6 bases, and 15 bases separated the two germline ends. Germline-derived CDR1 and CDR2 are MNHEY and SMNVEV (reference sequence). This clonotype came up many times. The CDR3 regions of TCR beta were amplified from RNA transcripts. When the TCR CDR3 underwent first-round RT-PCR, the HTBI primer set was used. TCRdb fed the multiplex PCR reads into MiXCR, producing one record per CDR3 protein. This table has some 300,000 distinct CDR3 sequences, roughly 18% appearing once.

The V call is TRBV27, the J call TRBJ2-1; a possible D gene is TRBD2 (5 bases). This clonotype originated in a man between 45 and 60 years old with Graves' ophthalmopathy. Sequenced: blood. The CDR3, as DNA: TGTGCCAGCAGCCCCTTAGCGCAAGCCAATGAGCAGTTCTTC. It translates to CASSPLAQANEQFF.